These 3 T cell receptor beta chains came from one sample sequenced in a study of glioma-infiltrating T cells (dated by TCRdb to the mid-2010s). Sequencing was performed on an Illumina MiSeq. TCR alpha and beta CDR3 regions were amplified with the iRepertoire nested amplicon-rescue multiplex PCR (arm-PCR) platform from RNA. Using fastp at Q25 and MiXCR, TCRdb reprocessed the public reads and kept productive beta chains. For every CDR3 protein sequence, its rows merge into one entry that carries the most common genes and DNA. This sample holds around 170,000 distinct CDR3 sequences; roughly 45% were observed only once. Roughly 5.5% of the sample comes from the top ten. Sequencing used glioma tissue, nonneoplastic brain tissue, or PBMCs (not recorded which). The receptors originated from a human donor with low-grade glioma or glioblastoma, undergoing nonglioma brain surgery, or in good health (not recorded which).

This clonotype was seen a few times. Written as DNA, the CDR3 is TGTGCCATCAGTGAGTTAAAGGGGGAGTCAGTTCACGAGCAGTACTTC. It specifies CAISELKGESVHEQYF. The rearrangement uses TRBV10-3 and TRBJ2-7; D possibly corresponds to TRBD1 (6 bases). This CDR3 comprises 16 residues. From germline, CDR1 is ENHRY and CDR2 SYGVKD. The ends were cut back, 1 base at V and 5 bases at J, with 18 bases in the middle.

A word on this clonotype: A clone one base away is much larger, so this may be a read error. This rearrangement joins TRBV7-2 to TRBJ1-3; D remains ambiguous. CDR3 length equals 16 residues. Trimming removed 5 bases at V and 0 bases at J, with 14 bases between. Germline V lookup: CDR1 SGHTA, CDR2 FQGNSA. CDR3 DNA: TGTGCCAGCAGCAGAGCCGATTTTAACTCTGGAAACACCATATATTTT. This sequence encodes CASSRADFNSGNTIYF.

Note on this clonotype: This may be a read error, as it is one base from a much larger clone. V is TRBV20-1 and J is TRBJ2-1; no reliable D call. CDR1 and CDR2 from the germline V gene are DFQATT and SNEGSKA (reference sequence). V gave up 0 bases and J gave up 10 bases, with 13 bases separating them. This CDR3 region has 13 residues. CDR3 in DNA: TGCAGTGCTAGAGATGATGGAGCCAGGGAGCAGTTCTTC. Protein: CSARDDGAREQFF.